A selection of T cell receptor beta chains follows, all from one sample in a study of cytomegalovirus exposure and HLA in healthy donors. Only in-frame clones appear in the TCRdb table, and some are missing; sequencing was by immunoSEQ multiplex PCR. The sample contains roughly 130,000 clones, 80% of which appear only once. The sample taken for sequencing was PBMCs. The receptor source for this set is a male donor in good health and CMV-seronegative. Each CDR3 is given with its conserved first and last residue. The order of the fields is J gene, D gene, CDR3 length, clone size, V gene, CDR3 protein, CDR3 DNA. D genes are given only for firm matches. Part of the rows lack a size; the others show once, few, many or a class for expanded clones.

TRBJ2-7	NA	18	NA	TRBV7-9	CSSSLSSMATGGWYEQYF	TGTTCCAGCAGCTTATCAAGTATGGCCACCGGGGGATGGTACGAGCAGTACTTC
TRBJ1-6	NA	15	NA	TRBV5-1	CASSLGAAYNSPLHF	TGCGCCAGCAGCTTGGGGGCAGCTTATAATTCACCCCTCCACTTT
TRBJ2-7	NA	12	NA	TRBV15	CATSGQNYEQYF	TGTGCCACCAGCGGACAGAACTACGAGCAGTACTTC
TRBJ1-5	NA	14	NA	TRBV6-6	CASSPRSSNQPQHF	TGTGCCAGCAGTCCCCGGTCCTCAAATCAGCCCCAGCATTTT
TRBJ2-6	TRBD1	17	NA	TRBV5-1	CASSLAGQASGANGLTF	TGCGCCAGCAGCTTGGCAGGACAGGCCTCTGGGGCCAACGGCCTGACTTTC
TRBJ2-7	TRBD2	16	once	TRBV5-3	CARRPPGLAGTYEQYF	TGTGCCAGAAGGCCCCCCGGACTAGCGGGAACCTACGAGCAGTACTTC
TRBJ2-3	NA	14	NA	TRBV7-2	CASSLAQGAPGEYF	TGTGCCAGCAGCTTAGCCCAAGGGGCCCCTGGGGAGTATTTT
TRBJ2-2	TRBD1	15	NA	TRBV5-1	CASTQQGGNTGELFF	TGCGCCAGCACCCAACAGGGGGGGAACACCGGGGAGCTGTTTTTT
TRBJ1-4	TRBD1	15	NA	TRBV28	CASSITGVANEKLFF	TGTGCCAGCAGTATCACAGGGGTGGCTAATGAAAAACTGTTTTTT
TRBJ2-1	TRBD1	16	NA	TRBV10-1	CASSGIGTGGDNEQFF	TGCGCCAGCAGTGGGATCGGGACAGGGGGGGACAATGAGCAGTTCTTC
TRBJ2-1	NA	13	once	TRBV5-1	CASSFEGGDEQFF	TGCGCCAGCAGCTTCGAGGGAGGAGACGAGCAGTTCTTC
TRBJ2-7	TRBD1	14	NA	TRBV7-2	CASSRGQGAYEQYF	TGTGCCAGCAGCCGTGGACAGGGGGCTTACGAGCAGTACTTC
TRBJ2-1	TRBD2	15	NA	TRBV6-1	CASSEAAGGYNEQFF	TGTGCCAGCAGTGAAGCAGCGGGGGGTTACAATGAGCAGTTCTTC
TRBJ2-7	NA	15	NA	TRBV27	CASSLRARYDHEQYF	TGTGCCAGCAGTTTAAGAGCCAGGTACGACCACGAGCAGTACTTC
TRBJ1-1	NA	12	once	TRBV30	CAWSEGRRLAFF	TGTGCCTGGAGTGAGGGCAGGAGGTTAGCTTTCTTT
TRBJ2-1	NA	11	NA	TRBV18	CASSPGLEQFF	TGTGCCAGCTCACCTGGGCTGGAGCAGTTCTTC
TRBJ1-6	NA	12	NA	TRBV5-5	CASSLDRVLLHF	TGTGCCAGCAGCTTGGACAGGGTGTTACTCCACTTT
TRBJ2-6	TRBD1	16	NA	TRBV18	CASSPPTGAGANVLTF	TGTGCCAGCTCACCACCTACAGGGGCTGGGGCCAACGTCCTGACTTTC
TRBJ1-2	NA	15	NA	TRBV6-4	CASSAAPGANYGYTF	TGTGCCAGCAGTGCCGCACCGGGAGCTAACTATGGCTACACCTTC
TRBJ1-1	NA	13	NA	TRBV10-3	CAISRAVNTEAFF	TGTGCCATCAGTCGAGCGGTGAACACTGAAGCTTTCTTT
TRBJ1-3	TRBD1	16	NA	TRBV6-5	CASSWDRGGAGNTIYF	TGTGCCAGCAGTTGGGACAGGGGTGGTGCTGGAAACACCATATATTTT
TRBJ2-7	NA	15	NA	TRBV11-2	CASSLGVASTYEQYF	TGTGCCAGCAGCTTAGGTGTAGCCAGCACCTACGAGCAGTACTTC
TRBJ2-5	NA	13	NA	TRBV27	CASREANQETQYF	TGTGCCAGCAGAGAGGCGAACCAAGAGACCCAGTACTTC
TRBJ2-2	TRBD1	14	once	TRBV29-1	CSVPGQGLTGELFF	TGCAGCGTGCCGGGACAGGGACTCACCGGGGAGCTGTTTTTT
TRBJ2-6	TRBD1	15	NA	TRBV29-1	CSVDTGGAGANGLTF	TGCAGCGTTGATACAGGGGGCGCTGGGGCCAACGGCCTGACTTTC
TRBJ2-1	TRBD2	16	NA	TRBV7-9	CASSLEVGGSYNEQFF	TGTGCCAGCAGCTTAGAGGTGGGGGGGTCCTACAATGAGCAGTTCTTC
TRBJ2-7	NA	15	medium-sized	TRBV28	CASSIKDRSSYEQYF	TGTGCCAGCAGCATAAAGGACAGAAGCTCCTACGAGCAGTACTTC
TRBJ1-2	NA	15	NA	TRBV4-3	CASSQDKGQAYGYTF	TGCGCCAGCAGCCAAGATAAGGGGCAAGCCTATGGCTACACCTTC
TRBJ2-2	TRBD1	15	NA	TRBV19	CASKEGQSHTGELFF	TGTGCCAGTAAAGAGGGACAGTCACACACCGGGGAGCTGTTTTTT
TRBJ2-5	TRBD2	13	NA	TRBV18	CASSSWEREWQYF	TGTGCCAGCTCAAGTTGGGAGCGGGAGTGGCAGTACTTC
TRBJ1-6	NA	12	once	TRBV30	CAWKGGNSPLHF	TGTGCCTGGAAGGGAGGAAATTCACCCCTCCACTTT
TRBJ1-4	NA	13	NA	TRBV6-5	CASSRQRGEKLFF	TGTGCCAGCAGTAGACAAAGGGGTGAAAAACTGTTTTTT
TRBJ1-1	TRBD1	12	NA	TRBV30	CAWDRENTEAFF	TGTGCCTGGGACAGGGAGAACACTGAAGCTTTCTTT
TRBJ2-7	TRBD1	14	NA	TRBV30	CAWEGAESSYEQYF	TGTGCCTGGGAGGGGGCGGAGAGCTCCTACGAGCAGTACTTC
TRBJ2-3	TRBD1	15	NA	TRBV5-1	CASSSGGGGTDTQYF	TGCGCCAGCAGCTCAGGGGGCGGCGGCACAGATACGCAGTATTTT
TRBJ2-3	TRBD2	18	NA	TRBV4-1	CASSQAGTSGSGTDTQYF	TGCGCCAGCAGCCAAGCAGGGACTAGCGGGAGTGGGACAGATACGCAGTATTTT
TRBJ2-3	NA	14	NA	TRBV5-1	CASSLAGLPDTQYF	TGCGCCAGCAGCTTGGCCGGTCTTCCAGATACGCAGTATTTT
TRBJ2-7	NA	15	NA	TRBV7-9	CSSSPYWQGTYEQYF	TGTTCCAGCAGCCCATATTGGCAGGGGACCTACGAGCAGTACTTC
TRBJ2-2	NA	14	NA	TRBV18	CASSLTENTGELFF	TGTGCCAGCTCACTTACAGAAAACACCGGGGAGCTGTTTTTT
TRBJ1-3	NA	17	NA	TRBV4-3	CASSQSVSGFGGNTIYF	TGCGCCAGCAGCCAAAGCGTAAGCGGGTTCGGTGGAAACACCATATATTTT
TRBJ1-5	TRBD1	14	NA	TRBV6-5	CASRQGAMVQPQHF	TGTGCCAGCAGACAGGGGGCAATGGTTCAGCCCCAGCATTTT
TRBJ2-2	NA	15	NA	TRBV5-6	CASSWGRGNTGELFF	TGTGCCAGCAGCTGGGGCAGGGGGAACACCGGGGAGCTGTTTTTT
TRBJ1-1	NA	15	NA	TRBV5-6	CASSLFFSGVSEAFF	TGTGCCAGCAGCTTGTTCTTCTCGGGGGTCTCTGAAGCTTTCTTT
TRBJ1-2	NA	14	NA	TRBV6-6	CASSYDGSRRGYTF	TGTGCCAGCAGTTATGATGGCAGCAGGCGCGGCTACACCTTC
TRBJ1-1	NA	13	NA	TRBV6-5	CASSPKEETEAFF	TGTGCCAGCAGTCCCAAGGAGGAGACTGAAGCTTTCTTT
TRBJ1-2	NA	16	NA	TRBV19	CASSIGGTRGSAGYTF	TGTGCCAGTAGTATAGGGGGGACAAGAGGGTCGGCAGGCTACACCTTC
TRBJ2-7	NA	18	NA	TRBV5-1	CASKLIRRGRQTSYEQYF	TGCGCCAGCAAGCTTATTAGGAGGGGCCGACAGACCTCTTACGAGCAGTACTTC
TRBJ2-5	NA	14	once	TRBV5-1	CASSLADSRETQYF	TGCGCCAGCAGCTTGGCTGACAGTCGAGAGACCCAGTACTTC
TRBJ2-2	NA	14	NA	TRBV19	CASNQGRRTGELFF	TGTGCCAGTAATCAGGGGCGCAGGACCGGGGAGCTGTTTTTT
TRBJ2-7	NA	13	few	TRBV19	CATSRLYSYEQYF	TGTGCCACCTCGAGACTGTACTCCTACGAGCAGTACTTC